The clone carrying this TCR beta chain was counted a few times. The libraries were made with immunoSEQ v3. Data came from immunoSEQ multiplex PCR; TCRdb stores just in-frame clones and leaves some out. The sample holds 55,000 to 65,000 clones, 55% to 70% seen once. CDR1 and CDR2 from the germline V gene are SQVTM and ANQGSEA. After removal of 4 bases from V and 8 bases from J, the junction contained 8 bases not matched to a gene. CDR3 length: 14 residues. This entry comes from a study of TIL therapy for anti-PD-1-resistant metastatic lung cancer. Time point denoted: pre-treatment sample, taken before nivolumab and TIL therapy.

This TCR was sampled from a person aged 25 to 85 with non-small cell lung cancer. The V and J genes are TRBV29-1 and TRBJ1-2; TRBD1 agrees at 12 bases. The sample here was blood, taken at baseline. CDR3 loop: CSVGAGQGAGGYTF. CDR3 DNA sequence: TGCAGCGTTGGTGCGGGACAGGGGGCAGGGGGCTACACCTTC.